The T cell receptor beta chain described here comes from a study of cytomegalovirus exposure and HLA in healthy donors. Study results and limitations: TCR beta sequences reportedly predicted most subjects' HLA-A and HLA-B alleles accurately.

PCR used 60 Vbeta primers and 13 Jbeta primers. Here immunoSEQ multiplex PCR was the method, and the copy in TCRdb shows in-frame clones only, minus some. The sample records around 110,000 clones, 79% being singletons. This clone has just a few counts. What it binds is unknown. The CDR3 spans 15 residues. The germline V gene has CDR1 SGHRS and CDR2 YFSETQ. The ends were cut back, 6 bases at V and 5 bases at J, with 18 bases in the middle. The rearrangement links TRBV5-1 to TRBJ2-1; TRBD2 might be the D (7 bases). Sequenced: PBMCs. The clonotype was recovered from a young woman in good health and CMV-seropositive. CDR3 sequence (DNA): TGCGCCAGCACCCTGGGGGCTAGCGGAGACAATGAGCAGTTCTTC. Protein: CASTLGASGDNEQFF.